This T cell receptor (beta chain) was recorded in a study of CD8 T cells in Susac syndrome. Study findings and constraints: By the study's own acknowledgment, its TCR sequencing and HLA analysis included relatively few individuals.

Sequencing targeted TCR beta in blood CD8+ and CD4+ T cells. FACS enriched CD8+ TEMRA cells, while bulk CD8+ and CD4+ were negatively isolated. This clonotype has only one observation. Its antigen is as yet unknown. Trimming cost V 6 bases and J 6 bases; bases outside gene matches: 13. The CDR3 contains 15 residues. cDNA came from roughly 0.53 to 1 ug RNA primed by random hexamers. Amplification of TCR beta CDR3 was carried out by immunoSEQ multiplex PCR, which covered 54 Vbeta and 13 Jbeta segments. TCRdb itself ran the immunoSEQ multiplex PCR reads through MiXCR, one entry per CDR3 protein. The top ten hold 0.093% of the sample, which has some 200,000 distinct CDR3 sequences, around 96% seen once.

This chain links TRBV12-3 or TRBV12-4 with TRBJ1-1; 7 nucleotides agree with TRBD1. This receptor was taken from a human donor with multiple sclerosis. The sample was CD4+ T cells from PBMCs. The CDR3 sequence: CASSPLTGAQAEAFF. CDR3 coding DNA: TGTGCCAGCAGCCCTCTTACAGGGGCACAGGCTGAAGCTTTCTTT.